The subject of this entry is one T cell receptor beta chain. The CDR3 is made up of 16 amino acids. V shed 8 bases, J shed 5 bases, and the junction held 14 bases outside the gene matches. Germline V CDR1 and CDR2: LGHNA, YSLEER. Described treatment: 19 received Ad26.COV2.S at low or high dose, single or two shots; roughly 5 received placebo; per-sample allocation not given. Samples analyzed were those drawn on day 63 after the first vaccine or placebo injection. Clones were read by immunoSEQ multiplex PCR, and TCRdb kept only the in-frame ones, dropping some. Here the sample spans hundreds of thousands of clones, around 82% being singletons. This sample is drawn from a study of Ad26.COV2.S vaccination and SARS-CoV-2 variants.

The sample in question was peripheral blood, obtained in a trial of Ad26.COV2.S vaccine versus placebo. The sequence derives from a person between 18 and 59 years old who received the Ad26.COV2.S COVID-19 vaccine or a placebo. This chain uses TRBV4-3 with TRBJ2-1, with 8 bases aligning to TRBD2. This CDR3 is CASGFMLAGPDNEQFF. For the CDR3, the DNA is TGCGCCAGCGGCTTTATGTTAGCGGGGCCCGACAATGAGCAGTTCTTC.